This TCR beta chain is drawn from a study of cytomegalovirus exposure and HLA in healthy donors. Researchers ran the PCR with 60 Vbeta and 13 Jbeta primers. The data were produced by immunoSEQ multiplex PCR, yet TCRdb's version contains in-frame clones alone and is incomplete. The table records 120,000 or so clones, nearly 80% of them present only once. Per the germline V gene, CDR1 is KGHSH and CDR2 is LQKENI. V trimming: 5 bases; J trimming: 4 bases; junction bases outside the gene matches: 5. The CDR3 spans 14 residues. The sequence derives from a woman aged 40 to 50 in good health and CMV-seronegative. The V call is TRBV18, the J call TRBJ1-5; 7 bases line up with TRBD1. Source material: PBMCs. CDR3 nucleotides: TGTGCCAGCTCAAAACAACAGGGGAATCAGCCCCAGCATTTT. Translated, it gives CASSKQQGNQPQHF.